This T cell receptor beta chain was obtained from a study of CD8+ T cells in alopecia areata. Study-wide results and caveats: Clonality in lesional scalp, especially alopecia totalis/universalis, exceeded that of normal scalp. TCR sharing across patients was less clear than in mice, possibly HLA-related.

After pooling, cutaneous lymph node cells were sorted with CD4, CD8alpha, NKG2D, NKG2ACE and other markers. This clone was found a few times. Its specificity is unknown. The genes are named according to mouse. The read halts 4 residues ahead of the CDR3 end, with the missing end drawn from the germline J gene. The CDR3 totals 13 residues. Per the germline V gene, CDR1 is MSHET and CDR2 is SYDVDS. With 6 bases removed from V and 3 bases from J, the gap between germline ends came to 11 bases. The authors extracted RNA and reverse transcribed it into cDNA as the sequencing template. Assay used: immunoSEQ multiplex PCR; TCRdb lists only in-frame clones, some missing. The data show approximately 300,000 clones, with none appearing a single time.

This receptor was identified in a C3H/HeJ mouse with alopecia areata. The MHC haplotype of this mouse line is H2-k. The chain carries TRBV29 and TRBJ1-1; possibly TRBD1 for D (6 bases). What was sequenced was CD4+ T cells sorted from a lymph node. The CDR3 loop reads CASSPGQHTEVFF. The part of the CDR3 DNA that was read is TGTGCTAGCAGCCCGGGACAACACACA.